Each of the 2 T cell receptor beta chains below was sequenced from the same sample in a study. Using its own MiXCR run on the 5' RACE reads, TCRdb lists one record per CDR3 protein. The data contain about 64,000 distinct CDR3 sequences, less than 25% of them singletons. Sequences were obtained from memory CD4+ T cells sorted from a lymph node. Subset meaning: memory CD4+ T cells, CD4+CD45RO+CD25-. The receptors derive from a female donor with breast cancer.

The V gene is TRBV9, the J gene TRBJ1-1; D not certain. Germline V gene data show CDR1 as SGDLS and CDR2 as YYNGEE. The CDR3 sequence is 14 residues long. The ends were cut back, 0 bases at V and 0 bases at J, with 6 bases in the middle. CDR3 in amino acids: CASSVGGMNTEAFF. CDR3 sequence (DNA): TGTGCCAGCAGCGTAGGCGGAATGAACACTGAAGCTTTCTTT.

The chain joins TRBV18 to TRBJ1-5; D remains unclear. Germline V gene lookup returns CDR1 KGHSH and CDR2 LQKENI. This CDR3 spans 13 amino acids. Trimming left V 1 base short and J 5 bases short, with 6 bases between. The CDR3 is CASSPHTDQPQHF. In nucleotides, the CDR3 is TGTGCCAGCTCACCACACACTGATCAGCCCCAGCATTTT.